Listed below are T cell receptor beta chains from one sample, sequenced in a study of T-cell reconstitution after alpha-beta-depleted transplantation in children. A single record per CDR3 protein comes from TCRdb applying MiXCR to the PCR reads. The sample has about 230,000 distinct CDR3 sequences, about 12% seen once. The material sequenced was PBMCs from the stem cell graft donor, taken from the stem cell graft. The receptor source for this set is a human donor who donated a stem cell graft to a child with acute lymphoblastic leukemia. The CDR3 runs from the conserved cysteine through the conserved F or W. The D gene is left open where the match is weak. Where a row states a size, it is once, few, many or the class of an expanded clone; other rows omit it.

j_call v_call clone_size d_call cdr3_nt cdr3_aa
TRBJ1-1 TRBV7-8 many TRBD1 TGTGCCAGCAGCTCCAGGGGGCAGGGGTTAACGAACACTGAAGCTTTCTTT CASSSRGQGLTNTEAFF
TRBJ2-3 TRBV20-1 many . TGCAGTGCTAGAGATCCCAAAGCGGACACCCATGGACCTACGCAGTATTTT CSARDPKADTHGPTQYF
TRBJ2-3 TRBV7-2 . TRBD1 TGTGCCAGCAGCTTAGCCGGGACAGGGGCTTCAGATACGCAGTATTTT CASSLAGTGASDTQYF
TRBJ1-1 TRBV7-6 many . TGTGCCAGCAGCTTAGGGGGAGGATGGACTGAAGCTTTCTTT CASSLGGGWTEAFF
TRBJ1-1 TRBV10-3 . TRBD1 TGTGCCGTCAGGGACAGCAGTAGCACTGAAGCTTTCTTT CAVRDSSSTEAFF
TRBJ2-1 TRBV28 many TRBD2 TGTGCCAGCAGTTTCCGGCTAGCGGGCAATGAGCAGTTCTTC CASSFRLAGNEQFF
TRBJ2-3 TRBV5-1 many . TGCGCCAGCAGCTTGCACACAGATACGCAGTATTTT CASSLHTDTQYF
TRBJ1-4 TRBV9 many . TGTGCCAGCAGCGACAGCATACAGGGCGTGGATAATGAAAAACTGTTTTTT CASSDSIQGVDNEKLFF
TRBJ1-2 TRBV5-1 many . TGCGCCAGCAGCCAAGGACAGCACTATGGCTACACCTTC CASSQGQHYGYTF
TRBJ1-2 TRBV7-9 many . TGTGCCAGCAGCCCCCTCGGCATCTATGGCTACACCTTC CASSPLGIYGYTF
TRBJ1-2 TRBV12-3/TRBV12-4 many TRBD1 TGTGCCAGCAGTGACGGACAGGGGAACTATGGCTACACCTTC CASSDGQGNYGYTF
TRBJ1-2 TRBV20-1 many TRBD1 TGCAGTGCTAGGGGACAGGGAAACTATGGCTACACCTTC CSARGQGNYGYTF
TRBJ2-5 TRBV28 many . TGTGCCAGCCGTCCCAATTGGGAGACCCAGTACTTC CASRPNWETQYF
TRBJ1-2 TRBV10-3 many . TGTGCCATCAGTGAGTCTGGTAAGGAAGTACGTGGCTACACCTTC CAISESGKEVRGYTF
TRBJ1-1 TRBV5-1 many TRBD1 TGCGCCAGCAGCGTTACAGGGGGCACTGAAGCTTTCTTT CASSVTGGTEAFF
TRBJ2-1 TRBV20-1 . . TGCAGTGCGCTCGTAGGGGGGGGCCAGGAAAATGAGCAGTTCTTC CSALVGGGQENEQFF
TRBJ2-1 TRBV12-3/TRBV12-4 many TRBD1 TGTGCCAGCAGCCAGGCGGGACAGGGGGCTTGGGAGCAGTTCTTC CASSQAGQGAWEQFF
TRBJ1-2 TRBV7-2 many TRBD1 TGTGCCAGCAGCTTAGCGTTACAGGGGGCGCGCGGCTACACCTTC CASSLALQGARGYTF
TRBJ2-7 TRBV6-5 many . TGTGCCAGCATCATAAAGCAGGGACTCTCCTACGAGCAGTACTTC CASIIKQGLSYEQYF
TRBJ2-7 TRBV5-1 few . TGCGCCAGCAGCAACCGGGACGCAGCCTCCTACGAGCAGTACTTC CASSNRDAASYEQYF
TRBJ2-6 TRBV29-1 many . TGCAGCGTTGATTCAGCTATTGGGGCCAACGTCCTGACTTTC CSVDSAIGANVLTF
TRBJ2-2 TRBV7-2 many . TGTGCCAGCAGCTTTCAAGGGCGGTCCAGGGAGCTGTTTTTT CASSFQGRSRELFF
TRBJ2-7 TRBV14 many TRBD1 TGTGCCAGCAGTCCCGGGACAGGGGATTACGAGCAGTACTTC CASSPGTGDYEQYF
TRBJ1-2 TRBV9 . . TGTGCCAGCAGCGTAGAACAGGGTGATTTATTTGGCTACACCTTC CASSVEQGDLFGYTF
TRBJ1-1 TRBV7-9 many . TGTGCCAGCAGCTCTCCCAGAGGGGATGAAGCTTTCTTT CASSSPRGDEAFF
TRBJ2-7 TRBV20-1 . . TGCAGTGCTAGAGAAGAAGCGGTAGTGGCGCCCTACGAGCAGTACTTC CSAREEAVVAPYEQYF
TRBJ1-1 TRBV3-1 many TRBD1 TGTGCCAGCAGCCAACGGACAGGGCGCGCTGAAGCTTTCTTT CASSQRTGRAEAFF
TRBJ2-1 TRBV29-1 . TRBD2 TGCAGCGTTCGCGGGAGCTCTTCCAATGAGCAGTTCTTC CSVRGSSSNEQFF
TRBJ2-1 TRBV7-8 many . TGTGCCAGCCGGACCGCTGGCTCCTACAATGAGCAGTTCTTC CASRTAGSYNEQFF
TRBJ1-4 TRBV28 many . TGTGCCAGCACCCCACGGACCTGGGAGGGTGAAAAACTGTTTTTT CASTPRTWEGEKLFF
TRBJ1-1 TRBV5-1 many . TGCGCCAGCAGCTGGACCGGAGGAGCGAACACTGAAGCTTTCTTT CASSWTGGANTEAFF
TRBJ2-5 TRBV5-1 few TRBD1 TGCGCCAGCACACAGGGGGCCACCCAAGAGACCCAGTACTTC CASTQGATQETQYF
TRBJ2-7 TRBV20-1 few . TGCAGTGCCCACCAACCGCGGACGCTCGGTCGTTACGAGCAGTACTTC CSAHQPRTLGRYEQYF
TRBJ1-3 TRBV9 many TRBD1 TGTGCCAGCAGCCGGGTCGGGGACAGCGGAAACACCATATATTTT CASSRVGDSGNTIYF
TRBJ2-7 TRBV5-1 . . TGCGCCAGCGGACTACAGTTTACCTACGAGCAGCACTTC CASGLQFTYEQHF
TRBJ1-5 TRBV28 many . TGTGCCAGCAGTACCCTGTCGGGGAGGGCTAACAATCAGCCCCAGCATTTT CASSTLSGRANNQPQHF
TRBJ2-2 TRBV6-2/TRBV6-3 many TRBD1 TGTGCCAGCAGTTACGGCTCGGGACAGGGAGGCACCGGGGAGCTGTTTTTT CASSYGSGQGGTGELFF